This T cell receptor beta chain was captured in a study of beta chain features in type 1 diabetes. The investigators reverse transcribed all of the isolated RNA, so they sequenced expressed TCRB transcripts. TCRdb keeps only in-frame clones here, not all; method: immunoSEQ multiplex PCR. The sample includes about 220,000 clones, roughly 10% of them seen just once. The junction had 19 bases not matched to a gene; V was cut back by 5 bases and J by 5 bases. The CDR3 runs 19 residues. Germline V gives CDR1 SGHTA, CDR2 FQGNSA. The origin of this receptor is a man aged 18 to 30 in good health. The rearrangement links TRBV7-2 to TRBJ2-4; 9 bases match TRBD2. Sequenced input: central memory CD4+ T cells from blood. The CDR3 DNA sequence: TGTGCCAGCAGCACCTTAAGGGGCGGGAGGGCCGGTTCCCAAAACATTCAGTACTTC. This encodes CASSTLRGGRAGSQNIQYF.